This TCR beta chain appears in the sequencing data of a study of shared clonotypes between healthy human individuals. Overall study context: The donor group consisted of a couple of women and a few men, aged 18 to 49. Three plates were used per donor for CD4 naive, three for CD4 memory, two for CD8 naive and one for CD8 memory.

General study findings and limits: Estimated clonotype richness was generally higher in naive than memory subsets. Tissues were not sampled, only blood, and their repertoires likely differ.

A note on this clone: Its antigen is not known.

The assay was immunoSEQ multiplex PCR, and TCRdb's table has in-frame clones only and misses some. This sample has over a million clones; around 76% occur once, and the top ten carry approximately 1.3%. The specimen was memory CD4+ T cells sorted from blood. As for subset: CD45RA-negative fraction. The sequence derives from a man aged 18 to 35 in good health.

The CDR3 bases are TGTGCCAGCTCACCCCGGCCAGGTGGGAACACTGAAGCTTTCTTT. It encodes CASSPRPGGNTEAFF. The J gene is TRBJ1-1, the V gene TRBV18; D gene unclear. Germline CDR1 is KGHSH and CDR2 is LQKENI. V gave up 3 bases and J gave up 1 base, with 12 bases separating them. The CDR3 spans 15 residues.